This T cell receptor beta chain came from a study of T cell changes during pregnancy in multiple sclerosis. J was trimmed by 3 bases and V by 1 base; bases with no gene match: 3. The CDR3 totals 16 residues. Germline CDR1 SGHTA, CDR2 FQGNSA. The protocol was immunoSEQ multiplex PCR, while the TCRdb copy is restricted to in-frame clones and leaves out a portion. The data show about 61,000 clones, approximately 90% seen once. This receptor was obtained from a female donor in good health, enrolled as a control in a pregnancy study. The chain has TRBV7-2 and TRBJ1-4, with 9 bases matching TRBD1. Specimen: peripheral blood, collected in the first trimester of pregnancy. The CDR3 protein is CASSLVGQGSNEKLFF. DNA of the CDR3: TGTGCCAGCAGCTTAGTGGGACAGGGATCTAATGAAAAACTGTTTTTT. The full variable domain, with the rest looked up from reference TRBV7-2 and TRBJ1-4, is GAGVSQSPSNKVTEKGKDVELRCDPISGHTALYWYRQSLGQGLEFLIYFQGNSAPDKSGLPSDRFSAERTGGSVSTLTIQRTQQEDSAVYLCASSLVGQGSNEKLFFGSGTQLSVL.